Below, 8 T cell receptor beta chains from the same sample are listed, as sequenced in a study of spatial heterogeneity in lung cancer. General observations from the study: In tumors, expanded intratumoral alpha and beta TCR counts tracked mutation counts.

The time point here: sample taken at primary tumor resection. Their cognate antigens are unknown. TCRdb called the 5' RACE reads again in MiXCR, with one record for every CDR3 protein. Of about 7,600 distinct CDR3 sequences in the sample, about 10% were seen once. The source material was lung tumor tissue, sampled at surgery. The receptors here all came from a female donor with early-stage non-small cell lung cancer.

This clonotype was counted at least ten times. This CDR3 is CASMLALNEQFF. In DNA form, the CDR3 reads TGTGCCAGCATGCTAGCACTCAATGAGCAGTTCTTC. The gene calls are TRBV2 and TRBJ2-1; perhaps TRBD2 as D (5 bases). Per the germline V gene, CDR1 is SNHLY and CDR2 is FYNNEI. Trimming cost V 7 bases and J 6 bases, with 10 bases left between them. This CDR3 is built from 12 residues.

This clonotype was recorded a few times. The chain links TRBV7-9 to TRBJ2-3; D unclear. The CDR3 is 15 amino acids. The V gene lost 0 bases and the J gene lost 4 bases, with 11 bases spanning the gap. Germline V CDR1 and CDR2: SEHNR, FQNEAQ (reference sequence). This chain's CDR3 is CASSLAYGYADTQYF. The DNA of the CDR3 is TGTGCCAGCAGCTTAGCCTACGGCTACGCAGATACGCAGTATTTT.

This clonotype was detected only a few times. V gene TRBV11-2 combines with J gene TRBJ2-3; possible D gene TRBD2, 6 bases. CDR3 length equals 16 residues. V lost 1 base, J lost 1 base, and 12 bases lay in between. The germline gives CDR1 SGHAT, CDR2 FQNNGV. This CDR3 reads CASSLVGGWGTDTQYF. In DNA, the CDR3 is TGTGCCAGCAGCTTAGTTGGGGGGTGGGGCACAGATACGCAGTATTTT.

This clonotype was detected many times. The V call is TRBV11-2, the J call TRBJ1-6; no clear D gene. V was cut by 1 base and J by 7 bases, with 8 bases left in between. This CDR3 contains 14 residues. Germline CDR1 is SGHAT and CDR2 is FQNNGV. The CDR3 spells CASSLVTPNSPLHF. DNA of the CDR3: TGTGCCAGCAGCTTAGTTACACCGAATTCACCCCTCCACTTT.

This clonotype is termed medium-sized. The chain carries TRBV12-3 or TRBV12-4 and TRBJ2-1; the D is unclear. V lost 10 bases to trimming and J lost 6 bases, with 16 bases between them. The CDR3 contains 13 residues. CDR3 nucleotides: TGTGCCACAATGTCCCGCGAGGCCAATGAGCAGTTCTTC. It yields the protein CATMSREANEQFF.

This chain uses TRBV4-3 with TRBJ2-1; D may be TRBD1 or TRBD2 (5 bases each). CDR3 length: 15 residues. The V end lost 0 bases, the J end lost 4 bases, and 10 bases lay between the germline ends. Germline V gene lookup returns CDR1 LGHNA and CDR2 YSLEER. The CDR3, as DNA: TGCGCCAGCAGCCAAGATGGGGGACGTTACAATGAGCAGTTCTTC. It encodes CASSQDGGRYNEQFF.

This clonotype is termed medium-sized (0.01 to 0.1%). The genes are TRBV2 and TRBJ2-1; 7 bases are shared with TRBD1. CDR1 and CDR2 (germline): SNHLY, FYNNEI. This CDR3 comprises 18 residues. J was trimmed by 9 bases and V by 4 bases; bases with no gene match: 21. The chain's CDR3 is CASSARQGTTTNRGEQFF. CDR3 nucleotide sequence: TGTGCCAGCAGTGCCAGACAGGGTACAACAACCAATCGGGGTGAGCAGTTCTTC.

In this sample, this clonotype is medium-sized. The chain carries TRBV12-3 or TRBV12-4 and TRBJ2-6, with TRBD1 identical over 8 bases. V trimming: 5 bases; J trimming: 2 bases; junction bases outside the gene matches: 8. CDR3 size: 17 residues. The CDR3 nucleotides read TGTGCCAGCAGTCATCAGGGGGCTAGAGCTGGGGCCAACGTCCTGACTTTC. Its translation is CASSHQGARAGANVLTF.